This T cell receptor (beta chain) originates from a study of cytomegalovirus exposure and HLA in healthy donors. PCR involved 60 Vbeta and 13 Jbeta primers. Assay: immunoSEQ multiplex PCR; the TCRdb copy retains only in-frame clones and omits some. The table includes under 200,000 clones, about 82% detected once. Study results and caveats: Later analysis found that TCR beta chains associated with HLA were more clonally expanded than other, equally common chains. Among the CMV-associated chains, a few were confirmed in vitro as specific for CMV antigens.

The CDR3 loop spans 15 amino acids. Germline CDR1 and CDR2: SGHTA and FQGNSA. V gave up 5 bases and J gave up 11 bases, with 24 bases separating them. On this clone: The antigen is unknown.

J is TRBJ1-2 and V is TRBV7-2, with D possibly matching TRBD1 (6 bases). Sequenced material: PBMCs. The receptor was derived from a female donor in good health and CMV-seronegative. The CDR3 coding sequence is TGTGCCAGCAGCCCGCCGCGAGCTTCAGGGGCCTTTTACACCTTC. Translating it yields CASSPPRASGAFYTF.